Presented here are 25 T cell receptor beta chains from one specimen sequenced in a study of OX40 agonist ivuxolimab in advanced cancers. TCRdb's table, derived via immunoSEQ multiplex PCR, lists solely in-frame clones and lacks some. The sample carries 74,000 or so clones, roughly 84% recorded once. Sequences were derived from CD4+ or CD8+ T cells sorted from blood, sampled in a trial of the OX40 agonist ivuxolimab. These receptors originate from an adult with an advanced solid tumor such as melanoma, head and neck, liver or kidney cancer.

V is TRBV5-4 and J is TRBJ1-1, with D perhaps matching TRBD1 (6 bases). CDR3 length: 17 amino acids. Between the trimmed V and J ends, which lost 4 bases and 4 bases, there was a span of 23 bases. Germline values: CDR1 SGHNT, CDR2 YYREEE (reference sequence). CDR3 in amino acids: CASSPPGGSGRGTEAFF. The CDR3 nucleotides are TGTGCCAGCAGCCCGCCGGGGGGCTCTGGACGAGGCACTGAAGCTTTCTTT.

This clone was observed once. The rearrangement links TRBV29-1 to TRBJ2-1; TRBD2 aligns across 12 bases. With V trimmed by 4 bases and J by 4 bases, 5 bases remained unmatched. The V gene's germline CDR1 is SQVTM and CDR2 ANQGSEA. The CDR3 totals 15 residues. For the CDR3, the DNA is TGCAGCGTTGGGGCTAGCGGGGGGGTGTACAATGAGCAGTTCTTC. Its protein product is CSVGASGGVYNEQFF.

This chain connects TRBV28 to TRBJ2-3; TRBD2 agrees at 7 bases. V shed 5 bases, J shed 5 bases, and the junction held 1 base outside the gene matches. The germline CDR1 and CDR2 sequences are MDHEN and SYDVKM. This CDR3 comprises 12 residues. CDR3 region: CASSSGVDTQYF. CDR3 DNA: TGTGCCAGCAGTAGCGGGGTAGATACGCAGTATTTT.

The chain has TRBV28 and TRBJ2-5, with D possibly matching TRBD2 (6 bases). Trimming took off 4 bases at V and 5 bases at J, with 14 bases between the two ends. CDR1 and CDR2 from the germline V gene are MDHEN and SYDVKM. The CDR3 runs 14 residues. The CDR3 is CASSSSFGGETQYF. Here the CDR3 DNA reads TGTGCCAGCAGTTCGTCGTTCGGAGGGGAGACCCAGTACTTC. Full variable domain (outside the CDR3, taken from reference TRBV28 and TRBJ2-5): DVKVTQSSRYLVKRTGEKVFLECVQDMDHENMFWYRQDPGLGLRLIYFSYDVKMKEKGDIPEGYSVSREKKERFSLILESASTNQTSMYLCASSSSFGGETQYFGPGTRLLVL.

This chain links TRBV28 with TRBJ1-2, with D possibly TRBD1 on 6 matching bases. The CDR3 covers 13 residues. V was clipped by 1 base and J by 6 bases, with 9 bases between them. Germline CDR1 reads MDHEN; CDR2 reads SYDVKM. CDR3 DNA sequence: TGTGCCAGCAGTTTATATCCAGGGGATGGCTACACCTTC. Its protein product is CASSLYPGDGYTF.

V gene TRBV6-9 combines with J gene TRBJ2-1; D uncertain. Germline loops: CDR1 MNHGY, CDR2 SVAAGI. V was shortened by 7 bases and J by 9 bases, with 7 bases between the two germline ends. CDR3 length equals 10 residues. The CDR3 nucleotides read TGTGCCAGCAACGGACGTGAGCAGTTCTTC. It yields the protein CASNGREQFF.

The CDR3 region has the DNA TGTGCCTGGAGTACGATCGGTCATTCACCCCTCCACTTT. Translated, it gives CAWSTIGHSPLHF. The chain couples TRBV30 to TRBJ1-6, with unresolved D. V was clipped by 2 bases and J by 8 bases, with 10 bases between them. Germline CDR1 GTSNPN, CDR2 SVGIG (reference sequence). The CDR3 extends over 13 amino acids.

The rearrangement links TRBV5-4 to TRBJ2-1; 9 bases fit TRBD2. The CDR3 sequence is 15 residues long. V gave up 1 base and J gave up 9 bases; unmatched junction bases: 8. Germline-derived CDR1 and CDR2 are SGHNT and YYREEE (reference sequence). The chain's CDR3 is CASSLPAGGPGEQFF. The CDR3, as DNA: TGTGCCAGCAGCTTGCCGGCGGGAGGGCCCGGTGAGCAGTTCTTC.

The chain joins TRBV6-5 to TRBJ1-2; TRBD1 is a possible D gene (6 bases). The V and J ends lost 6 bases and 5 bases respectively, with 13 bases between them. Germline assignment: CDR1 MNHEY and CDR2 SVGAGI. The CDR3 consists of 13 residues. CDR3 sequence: CASSRDKRYGYTF. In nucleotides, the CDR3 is TGTGCCAGCAGCCGGGACAAAAGATATGGCTACACCTTC.

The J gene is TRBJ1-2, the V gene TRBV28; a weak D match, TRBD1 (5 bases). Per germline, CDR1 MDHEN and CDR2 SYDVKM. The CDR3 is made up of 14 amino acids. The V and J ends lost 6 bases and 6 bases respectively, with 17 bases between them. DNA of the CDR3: TGTGCCAGCAGGACCCCCGGGGCGCAGGATGGCTACACCTTC. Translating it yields CASRTPGAQDGYTF.

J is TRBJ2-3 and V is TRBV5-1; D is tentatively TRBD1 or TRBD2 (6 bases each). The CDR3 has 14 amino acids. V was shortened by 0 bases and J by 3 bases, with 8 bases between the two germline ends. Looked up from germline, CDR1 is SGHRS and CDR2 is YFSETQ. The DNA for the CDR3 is TGCGCCAGCAGCTTGGGGGGGGCGACAGATACGCAGTATTTT. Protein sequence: CASSLGGATDTQYF.

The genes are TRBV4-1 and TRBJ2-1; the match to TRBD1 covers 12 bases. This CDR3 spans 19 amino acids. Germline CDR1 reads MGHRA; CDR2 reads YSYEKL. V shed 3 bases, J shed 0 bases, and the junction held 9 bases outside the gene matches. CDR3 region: CASSQGTGGAFISYNEQFF. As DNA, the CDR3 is TGCGCCAGCAGCCAGGGGACAGGGGGCGCCTTTATCTCCTACAATGAGCAGTTCTTC.

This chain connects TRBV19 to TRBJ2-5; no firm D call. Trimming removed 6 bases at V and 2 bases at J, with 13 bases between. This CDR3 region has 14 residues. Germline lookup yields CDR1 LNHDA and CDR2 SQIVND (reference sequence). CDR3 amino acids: CASRPPQPQETQYF. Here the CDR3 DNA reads TGTGCCAGTAGGCCCCCTCAGCCACAAGAGACCCAGTACTTC.

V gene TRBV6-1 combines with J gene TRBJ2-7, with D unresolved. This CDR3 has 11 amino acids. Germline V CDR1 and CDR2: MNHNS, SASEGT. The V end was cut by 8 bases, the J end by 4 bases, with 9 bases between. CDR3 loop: CASRNRYEQYF. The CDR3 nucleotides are TGTGCCAGCCGAAACCGATACGAGCAGTACTTC.

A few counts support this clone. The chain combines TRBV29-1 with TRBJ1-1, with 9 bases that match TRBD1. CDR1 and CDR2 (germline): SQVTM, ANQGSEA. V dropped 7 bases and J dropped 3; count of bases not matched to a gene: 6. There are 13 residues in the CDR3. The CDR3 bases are TGCAGCGGACAGGGGGACAGGTACACTGAAGCTTTCTTT. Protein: CSGQGDRYTEAFF.

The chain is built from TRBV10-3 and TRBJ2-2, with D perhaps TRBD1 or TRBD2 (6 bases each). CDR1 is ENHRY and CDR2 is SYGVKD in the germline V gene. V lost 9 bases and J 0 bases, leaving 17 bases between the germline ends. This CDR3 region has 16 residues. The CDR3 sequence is CAIIQEGDPNTGELFF. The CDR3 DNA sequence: TGTGCCATTATTCAGGAGGGGGACCCGAACACCGGGGAGCTGTTTTTT.

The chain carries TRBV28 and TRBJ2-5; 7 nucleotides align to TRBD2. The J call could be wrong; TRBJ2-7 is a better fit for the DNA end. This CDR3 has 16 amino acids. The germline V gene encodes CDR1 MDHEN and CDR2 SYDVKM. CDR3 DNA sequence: TGTGCCAGCAGTCCCCCCGGCGGGAGTGGAACCTACGAGCAGTACTTC. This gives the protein CASSPPGGSGTYEQYF.

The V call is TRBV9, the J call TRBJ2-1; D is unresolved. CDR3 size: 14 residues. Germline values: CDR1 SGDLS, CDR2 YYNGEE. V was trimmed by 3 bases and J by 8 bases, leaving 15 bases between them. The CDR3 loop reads CASSEAWGKDEQFF. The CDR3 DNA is TGTGCCAGCAGCGAGGCTTGGGGTAAGGATGAGCAGTTCTTC.

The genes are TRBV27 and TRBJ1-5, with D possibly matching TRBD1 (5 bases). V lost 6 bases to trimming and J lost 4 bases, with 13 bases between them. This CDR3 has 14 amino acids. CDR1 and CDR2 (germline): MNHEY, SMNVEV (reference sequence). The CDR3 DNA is TGTGCCAGCAGGCTGCAGGGTAGGAATCAGCCCCAGCATTTT. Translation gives CASRLQGRNQPQHF.

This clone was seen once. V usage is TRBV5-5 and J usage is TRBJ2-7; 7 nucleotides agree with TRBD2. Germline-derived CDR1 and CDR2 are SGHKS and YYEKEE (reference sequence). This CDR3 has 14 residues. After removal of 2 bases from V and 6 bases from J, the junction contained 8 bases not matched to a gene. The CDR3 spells CASSLNSGRLEQYF. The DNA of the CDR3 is TGTGCCAGCAGCTTAAATAGCGGGCGCCTCGAGCAGTACTTC.

The CDR3 nucleotides are TGTGCCAGCAGCTTAGGGGTCCAAGAGACCCAGTACTTC. This codes for CASSLGVQETQYF. The chain joins TRBV7-2 to TRBJ2-5; D call uncertain. This CDR3 is built from 13 residues. CDR1 is SGHTA, CDR2 FQGNSA, per germline. Trimming took 1 base from V and 1 from J, leaving 4 bases between them.

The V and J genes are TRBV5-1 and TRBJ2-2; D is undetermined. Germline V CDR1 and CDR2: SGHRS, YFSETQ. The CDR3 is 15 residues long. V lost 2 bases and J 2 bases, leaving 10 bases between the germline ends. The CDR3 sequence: CASSFMGSNTGELFF. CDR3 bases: TGCGCCAGCAGCTTCATGGGCTCTAACACCGGGGAGCTGTTTTTT.

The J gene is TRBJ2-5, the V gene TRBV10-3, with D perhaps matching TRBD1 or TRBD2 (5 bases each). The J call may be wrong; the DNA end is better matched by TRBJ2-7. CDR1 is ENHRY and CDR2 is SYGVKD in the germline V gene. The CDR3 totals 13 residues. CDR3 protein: CAIKGTVPNEQYF. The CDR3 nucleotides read TGTGCCATCAAGGGGACGGTACCTAACGAGCAGTACTTC.

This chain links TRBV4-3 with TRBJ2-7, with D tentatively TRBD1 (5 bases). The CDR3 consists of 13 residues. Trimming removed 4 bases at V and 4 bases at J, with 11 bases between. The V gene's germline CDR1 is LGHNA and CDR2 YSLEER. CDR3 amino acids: CASSRDRAYEQYF. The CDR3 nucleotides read TGCGCCAGCAGCCGAGACAGAGCTTACGAGCAGTACTTC.

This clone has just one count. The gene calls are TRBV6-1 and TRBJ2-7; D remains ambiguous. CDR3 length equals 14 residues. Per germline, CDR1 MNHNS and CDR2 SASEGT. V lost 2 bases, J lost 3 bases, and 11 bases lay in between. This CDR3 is CASSEMGFIYEQYF. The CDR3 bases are TGTGCCAGCAGTGAAATGGGTTTCATCTACGAGCAGTACTTC.